This T cell receptor beta chain was captured in a study of T cells in pancreatic ductal adenocarcinoma. General study points: Results skew toward the minority of patients with early-stage disease. Blood had more productive templates and roughly 8-fold more unique clonotypes than tumor.

With V trimmed by 0 bases and J by 8 bases, 9 bases remained unmatched. CDR1 and CDR2 (germline): LGHNA, YSLEER. This CDR3 spans 16 amino acids. No neoadjuvant therapy was given to the selected pancreatic ductal adenocarcinoma patients before their surgery. Generated by immunoSEQ multiplex PCR, the TCRdb table keeps only in-frame clones and is missing some. The data hold about 17,000 clones, with about 90% observed a single time. In the case of this clone: Antigen specificity is unknown.

The sample comprised PBMCs. This rearrangement joins TRBV4-3 to TRBJ2-1, with 8 bases fitting TRBD2. The sequence was obtained from a human donor with pancreatic ductal adenocarcinoma. The CDR3 is CASSQDLGGGGDEQFF. Written as DNA, the CDR3 is TGCGCCAGCAGCCAAGATCTCGGGGGGGGTGGGGATGAGCAGTTCTTC.